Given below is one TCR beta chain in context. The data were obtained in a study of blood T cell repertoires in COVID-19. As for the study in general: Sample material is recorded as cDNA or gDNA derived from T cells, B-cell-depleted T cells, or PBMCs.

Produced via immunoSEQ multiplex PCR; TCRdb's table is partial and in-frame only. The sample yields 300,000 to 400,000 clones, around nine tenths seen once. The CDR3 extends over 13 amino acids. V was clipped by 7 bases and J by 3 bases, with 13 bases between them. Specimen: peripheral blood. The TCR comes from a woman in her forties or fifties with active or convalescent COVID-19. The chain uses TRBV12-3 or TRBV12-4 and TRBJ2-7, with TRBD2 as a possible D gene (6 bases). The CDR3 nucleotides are TGTGCCAGCACCCGGGACTGGGACTACGAGCAGTACTTC. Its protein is CASTRDWDYEQYF.